A single sample is the source of the 18 T cell receptor beta chains below, sequenced in a study of T-cell memory formation after mild COVID-19. TCRdb called the 5' RACE reads again in MiXCR, with one record for every CDR3 protein. The data contain a few hundred thousand distinct CDR3 sequences, roughly 15% of them seen just once; the ten biggest clones take up under 25%. Sequencing input: PBMCs or a T cell subset sorted from them (not recorded which). The receptors here all came from a man in his late teens or twenties who had mild COVID-19 (a few samples of this study predate the infection). Cell type and time point are not known.

The chain couples TRBV12-3 or TRBV12-4 to TRBJ2-7; 8 bases agree with TRBD1. The CDR3 covers 14 residues. The junction had 6 bases not matched to a gene; V was cut back by 5 bases and J by 3 bases. CDR3 loop: CASSLGDRIYEQYF. DNA for the CDR3: TGTGCCAGCAGTCTGGGGGACAGGATCTACGAGCAGTACTTC.

The chain recombines TRBV11-2 with TRBJ2-7; the match to TRBD2 covers 7 bases. The J segment lost 4 bases and the V segment lost 0 bases, leaving 3 bases of the junction unmatched. The CDR3 runs 14 residues. CDR1 is SGHAT, CDR2 FQNNGV, per germline. For the CDR3, the DNA is TGTGCCAGCAGCTTAGAAGGGGAGGGGTACGAGCAGTACTTC. Translating gives CASSLEGEGYEQYF. The whole variable domain, filled in from reference TRBV11-2 and TRBJ2-7, reads EAGVAQSPRYKIIEKRQSVAFWCNPISGHATLYWYQQILGQGPKLLIQFQNNGVVDDSQLPKDRFSAERLKGVDSTLKIQPAKLEDSAVYLCASSLEGEGYEQYFGPGTRLTVT.

V is TRBV7-9 and J is TRBJ1-6; D gene unclear. CDR3 length equals 18 residues. From germline, CDR1 is SEHNR and CDR2 FQNEAQ (reference sequence). V was pared by 0 bases and J by 8 bases, with 20 bases between. DNA for the CDR3: TGTGCCAGCAGCTTAGCCCAGTCTTTAGTGGAGGGTGATTCACCCCTCCACTTT. It translates to CASSLAQSLVEGDSPLHF.

This rearrangement joins TRBV30 to TRBJ2-5; possibly TRBD1 or TRBD2 for D (5 bases each). The germline gives CDR1 GTSNPN, CDR2 SVGIG (reference sequence). Deletions cut 6 bases from V and 1 base from J, with 12 bases between. The CDR3 has 13 amino acids. DNA for the CDR3: TGTGCCTGTAAGGGACGCGGCCAAGAGACCCAGTACTTC. As protein: CACKGRGQETQYF. Based on the CDR3 plus reference TRBV30 and TRBJ2-5, the full variable domain is SQTIHQWPATLVQPVGSPLSLECTVEGTSNPNLYWYRQAAGRGLQLLFYSVGIGQISSEVPQNLSASRPQDRQFILSSKKLLLSDSGFYLCACKGRGQETQYFGPGTRLLVL.

The sample holds many counts of this clonotype. The chain combines TRBV7-9 with TRBJ2-1; 9 positions agree with TRBD1. The CDR3 has 14 residues. Trimming at V came to 4 bases and at J to 4 bases, leaving 2 bases not matched to a gene. Germline CDR1 SEHNR, CDR2 FQNEAQ (reference sequence). The CDR3 region is CASSSGTGYNEQFF. The CDR3 nucleotides read TGTGCCAGCAGCTCCGGGACAGGGTACAATGAGCAGTTCTTC.

J is TRBJ2-3 and V is TRBV12-3 or TRBV12-4; D is perhaps TRBD2 (7 bases). Trimming shortened V by 5 bases and J by 6 bases, and 21 bases separated the two germline ends. The CDR3 loop spans 16 amino acids. The CDR3 region is CASSRGGVRLMDTQYF. The CDR3 DNA reads as TGTGCCAGCAGTAGGGGGGGGGTTCGTCTTATGGATACGCAGTATTTT.

The chain recombines TRBV20-1 with TRBJ1-1, with 7 positions matching TRBD1. Looked up from germline, CDR1 is DFQATT and CDR2 is SNEGSKA (reference sequence). The trim removed 3 bases at V and 1 base at J, leaving 11 bases unmatched. This CDR3 region has 16 residues. The CDR3 is CSARGVGRGENTEAFF. The CDR3 DNA sequence: TGCAGTGCTAGGGGCGTGGGCAGGGGGGAGAACACTGAAGCTTTCTTT.

The chain employs TRBV12-3 or TRBV12-4 and TRBJ1-2; D gene ambiguous. V shed 5 bases and J shed 4 bases, with 8 bases lying between them. The CDR3 has 12 residues. CDR3 in DNA: TGTGCCAGCAGTGCCCAAGCCTATGGCTACACCTTC. As protein: CASSAQAYGYTF.

This clonotype was picked up many times. The chain carries TRBV7-2 and TRBJ2-3; 8 bases agree with TRBD1. Per the germline V gene, CDR1 is SGHTA and CDR2 is FQGNSA. V trimming: 5 bases; J trimming: 4 bases; junction bases outside the gene matches: 11. The CDR3 runs 16 residues. CDR3: CASSRQTGVRSDTQYF. CDR3 bases: TGTGCCAGCAGCAGGCAGACAGGGGTGCGTTCAGATACGCAGTATTTT. Filled out from reference TRBV7-2 and TRBJ2-3, the complete variable domain reads GAGVSQSPSNKVTEKGKDVELRCDPISGHTALYWYRQSLGQGLEFLIYFQGNSAPDKSGLPSDRFSAERTGGSVSTLTIQRTQQEDSAVYLCASSRQTGVRSDTQYFGPGTRLTVL.

The chain has TRBV20-1 and TRBJ2-3; D possibly corresponds to TRBD2 (7 bases). Per the germline V gene, CDR1 is DFQATT and CDR2 is SNEGSKA (reference sequence). The CDR3 is 16 residues long. The V and J ends lost 0 bases and 0 bases respectively, with 13 bases between them. The CDR3 sequence: CSARDRGGPSTDTQYF. The CDR3 DNA reads as TGCAGTGCTAGAGATAGGGGGGGCCCTAGCACAGATACGCAGTATTTT.

CDR3 sequence (DNA): TGTGCCAGCAGTAGGGACCAGAGCACCGGGGAGCTGTTTTTT. Translation gives CASSRDQSTGELFF. The chain recombines TRBV2 with TRBJ2-2; perhaps D is TRBD1 or TRBD2 (5 bases each). The CDR3 length is 14 residues. Germline CDR1 is SNHLY and CDR2 is FYNNEI. Trimming stripped 5 bases from V and 4 bases from J, with 11 bases between.

The table lists this clonotype with a few counts. The chain employs TRBV7-2 and TRBJ1-2; 8 bases map to TRBD1. The CDR3 is 14 amino acids. V shed 1 base, J shed 6 bases, and the junction held 4 bases outside the gene matches. Germline CDR1 reads SGHTA; CDR2 reads FQGNSA. CDR3: CASSLVQGVDGYTF. The CDR3 DNA follows: TGTGCCAGCAGCTTAGTACAGGGGGTCGATGGCTACACCTTC.

This clonotype was counted between two and nine times. The chain combines TRBV5-1 with TRBJ1-5; D is unresolved. This CDR3 is built from 13 residues. Per germline, CDR1 SGHRS and CDR2 YFSETQ. V was shortened by 4 bases and J by 4 bases, with 9 bases between the two germline ends. The CDR3 is CASSQYPNQPQHF. The CDR3 DNA sequence: TGCGCCAGCAGCCAGTACCCAAATCAGCCCCAGCATTTT.

This clonotype was seen a handful of times. This chain uses TRBV4-3 with TRBJ1-2, with D maybe TRBD1 (5 bases). Germline V gene lookup returns CDR1 LGHNA and CDR2 YSLEER. V lost 0 bases and J lost 8, with 19 bases in between. CDR3 length: 16 amino acids. The CDR3 is CASSQDTVMGVRGYTF. CDR3 bases: TGCGCCAGCAGCCAAGATACGGTCATGGGGGTGAGGGGCTACACCTTC.

The V call is TRBV20-1, the J call TRBJ2-1, with 7 bases aligning to TRBD2. Germline-derived CDR1 and CDR2 are DFQATT and SNEGSKA (reference sequence). CDR3 length: 12 residues. CDR3 residues: CSSKIGGNEQFF. CDR3 bases: TGCAGCTCCAAAATCGGGGGGAATGAGCAGTTCTTC.

The chain links TRBV11-3 to TRBJ2-1; 9 nucleotides match TRBD2. Germline V gene lookup returns CDR1 SGHNT and CDR2 YENEEA. The CDR3 has 14 amino acids. The junction had 6 bases not matched to a gene; V was cut back by 3 bases and J by 9 bases. CDR3 sequence: CASSFGLAGAEQFF. CDR3 coding DNA: TGTGCCAGCAGCTTCGGCTTAGCGGGAGCTGAGCAGTTCTTC. The full variable domain, in which reference TRBV11-3 and TRBJ2-1 provide the parts outside the CDR3, is EAGVVQSPRYKIIEKKQPVAFWCNPISGHNTLYWYLQNLGQGPELLIRYENEEAVDDSQLPKDRFSAERLKGVDSTLKIQPAELGDSAVYLCASSFGLAGAEQFFGPGTRLTVL.

V is TRBV7-2 and J is TRBJ2-1, with 9 bases that match TRBD2. Looked up from germline, CDR1 is SGHTA and CDR2 is FQGNSA. This CDR3 comprises 16 residues. The V and J ends lost 6 bases and 3 bases, in that order; junction bases with no gene match: 9. CDR3 bases: TGTGCCAGCAGTCAGATGCGGGGGGGGAACTACAATGAGCAGTTCTTC. Protein: CASSQMRGGNYNEQFF.

The chain has TRBV5-1 and TRBJ2-1; 7 bases map to TRBD1. CDR1 and CDR2 (germline): SGHRS, YFSETQ. V gave up 3 bases and J gave up 3 bases; unmatched junction bases: 3. CDR3 length: 14 residues. CDR3 amino acids: CASSSDRSYNEQFF. In DNA, the CDR3 is TGCGCCAGCAGCTCGGACAGGAGCTACAATGAGCAGTTCTTC.